This entry lists 26 T cell receptor beta chains sequenced from one sample in a study of regulatory T cells in long-lasting Graves disease. TCR beta libraries were built with iRepertoire HTBI primers and Arm-PCR of CDR3 regions. TCRdb analysed the multiplex PCR reads with MiXCR anew, one entry per CDR3 protein. Of approximately 560,000 distinct CDR3 sequences listed, approximately 16% were seen once; the top ten hold 12%. Regarding time point: newly diagnosed GD, antithyroid drugs for less than 3 months. There was RNA extracted from PBMCs, and the TCR library was made from it. This sample was shared with a second study, whose subject was T cells in Graves' hyperthyroidism and ophthalmopathy.

Sequenced here: peripheral blood mononuclear cells (PBMCs), sampled at new diagnosis, from a patient treated with antithyroid drugs. All receptors derive from a man aged 18 to 35 with Graves disease.

CDR3 in amino acids: CASSLAGGKAYNEQFF. The CDR3 DNA sequence: TGTGCCAGCAGCTTAGCGGGCGGGAAGGCCTACAATGAGCAGTTCTTC. The rearrangement links TRBV7-9 to TRBJ2-1, with TRBD2 as a possible D gene (6 bases). This CDR3 has 16 residues. V was cut by 0 bases and J by 2 bases, with 11 bases left in between. The germline V gene has CDR1 SEHNR and CDR2 FQNEAQ (reference sequence).

Points on this clonotype: This may come from a read error, since a much larger clone is one base off. Likely a read error: the CDR3 ends without its conserved phenylalanine or tryptophan. V and J are TRBV28 and TRBJ2-5; 7 nucleotides line up with TRBD2. The CDR3 consists of 13 residues. From germline, CDR1 is MDHEN and CDR2 SYDVKM. Trimming at V came to 8 bases and at J to 2 bases, leaving 5 bases not matched to a gene. In DNA form, the CDR3 reads TGTGCCAGCGCAGCGGGACCACAAGAGACCCAGTACTAC. Translating gives CASAAGPQETQYY.

This clonotype was detected many times. The chain recombines TRBV12-3 or TRBV12-4 with TRBJ2-7, with a tentative D call TRBD2 (5 bases). V shed 3 bases and J shed 5 bases, with 11 bases lying between them. The CDR3 runs 13 residues. This chain's CDR3 is CASSFGSANEQYF. As DNA, the CDR3 is TGTGCCAGCAGTTTTGGTAGCGCTAACGAGCAGTACTTC.

This clonotype was picked up a small number of times. The rearrangement joins TRBV5-1 to TRBJ2-7, with D maybe TRBD1 (5 bases). The CDR3 sequence is 15 residues long. V lost 0 bases, J lost 1 base, and 11 bases lay in between. Germline CDR1 SGHRS, CDR2 YFSETQ. Written as DNA, the CDR3 is TGCGCCAGCAGCTTGGAGCCCGCAGGGTCCTACGAGCAGTACTTC. It yields the protein CASSLEPAGSYEQYF.

This clonotype has ten or more counts. This chain links TRBV6-1 with TRBJ2-2, with TRBD2 as a possible D gene (6 bases). V lost 8 bases, J lost 6 bases, and 13 bases lay in between. Germline CDR1 MNHNS, CDR2 SASEGT. The CDR3 loop spans 13 amino acids. CDR3 in amino acids: CASPGTGPGELFF. Here the CDR3 DNA reads TGTGCCAGCCCCGGGACTGGGCCCGGGGAGCTGTTTTTT.

Only a few counts were recorded for this clonotype. The CDR3 loop reads CASSWGSSGNTIYF. In nucleotides, the CDR3 is TGTGCCAGCAGTTGGGGGAGCTCTGGAAACACCATATATTTT. This chain links TRBV6-5 with TRBJ1-3, with D possibly matching TRBD1 (5 bases). Germline loops: CDR1 MNHEY, CDR2 SVGAGI. This CDR3 spans 14 amino acids. The V end was cut by 4 bases, the J end by 0 bases, with 7 bases between.

This chain links TRBV29-1 with TRBJ2-7, with D possibly TRBD2 on 6 matching bases. Trimming cost V 1 base and J 6 bases, with 13 bases left between them. Germline V gene data show CDR1 as SQVTM and CDR2 as ANQGSEA. The CDR3 extends over 13 amino acids. The CDR3 DNA sequence: TGCAGCGTTGAAGGTCGAACTAGCTCCGAGCAGTACTTC. This codes for CSVEGRTSSEQYF.

There are many counts of this clonotype. The gene calls are TRBV27 and TRBJ2-3, with TRBD2 identical over 13 bases. This CDR3 region has 14 residues. Germline V CDR1 and CDR2: MNHEY, SMNVEV (reference sequence). J was trimmed by 4 bases and V by 6 bases; bases with no gene match: 1. In nucleotides, the CDR3 is TGTGCCAGCAGGGGACTAGCGGGATCAGATACGCAGTATTTT. This encodes CASRGLAGSDTQYF.

This clonotype appeared a few times. This sequence joins TRBV13 and TRBJ2-7; D may match TRBD1 or TRBD2 (5 bases each). V was cut by 10 bases and J by 4 bases, with 17 bases left in between. Germline values: CDR1 PRHDT, CDR2 FYEKMQ (reference sequence). The CDR3 length is 13 residues. This CDR3 reads CATQPGPIYEQYF. In DNA form, the CDR3 reads TGTGCCACTCAACCGGGACCGATTTACGAGCAGTACTTC.

About this clonotype: A much larger clone differs by one base, so this may be a read error. J is TRBJ2-2 and V is TRBV27, with D tentatively TRBD2 (6 bases). CDR3 length: 15 amino acids. Germline CDR1 reads MNHEY; CDR2 reads SMNVEV (reference sequence). CDR3 sequence reads: CASSWSSANTEELFF. CDR3 DNA: TGTGCCAGCAGTTGGTCTAGCGCGAACACCGAGGAGCTGTTTTTT.

This clonotype was seen more than once but under ten times. V and J are TRBV5-1 and TRBJ2-3; no clear D. V dropped 0 bases and J dropped 6 bases, with 8 bases sitting between them. The CDR3 totals 13 residues. Looked up from germline, CDR1 is SGHRS and CDR2 is YFSETQ. In nucleotides, the CDR3 is TGCGCCAGCAGCTTGGACGCGACGGATACGCAGTATTTT. Translated: CASSLDATDTQYF.

The J gene is TRBJ1-2, the V gene TRBV29-1; D is ambiguous. The CDR3 loop spans 11 amino acids. The germline V gene encodes CDR1 SQVTM and CDR2 ANQGSEA. V was pared by 7 bases and J by 5 bases, with 11 bases between. CDR3 protein: CSALGGYGYTF. The CDR3 bases are TGCAGCGCCCTAGGTGGTTATGGCTACACCTTC.

The chain joins TRBV2 to TRBJ1-5, with D unclear. This CDR3 is built from 16 residues. The germline V and J ends were trimmed by 1 base and 0 bases, with 10 bases remaining between them. Germline V CDR1 and CDR2: SNHLY, FYNNEI. CDR3 protein: CASSEDEGDSNQPQHF. The CDR3 nucleotides read TGTGCCAGCAGTGAAGATGAGGGTGATAGCAATCAGCCCCAGCATTTT.

This clonotype has at least ten counts. The V and J genes are TRBV30 and TRBJ1-5, with D possibly being TRBD1 (6 bases). V lost 0 bases to trimming and J lost 4 bases, with 10 bases between them. Per the germline V gene, CDR1 is GTSNPN and CDR2 is SVGIG (reference sequence). There are 14 residues in the CDR3. CDR3 DNA: TGTGCCTGGAGTGTACGAGGGGGAAATCAGCCCCAGCATTTT. This translates into CAWSVRGGNQPQHF. Supplemented by reference TRBV30 and TRBJ1-5, the full variable domain reads SQTIHQWPATLVQPVGSPLSLECTVEGTSNPNLYWYRQAAGRGLQLLFYSVGIGQISSEVPQNLSASRPQDRQFILSSKKLLLSDSGFYLCAWSVRGGNQPQHFGDGTRLSIL.

This clonotype has more than one count but fewer than ten. The CDR3 DNA follows: TGCGCCAGCAGTGAGGGTCGACAGGTACACACTGAAGCTTTCTTT. As protein: CASSEGRQVHTEAFF. This rearrangement joins TRBV10-2 to TRBJ1-1; tentatively, D is TRBD1 (6 bases). This CDR3 is 15 amino acids long. Per the germline V gene, CDR1 is WSHSY and CDR2 is SAAADI. The ends were cut back, 2 bases at V and 3 bases at J, with 13 bases in the middle.

V gene TRBV15 combines with J gene TRBJ2-3, with TRBD2 matching over 7 bases. The CDR3 contains 15 residues. V trimming: 4 bases; J trimming: 3 bases; junction bases outside the gene matches: 7. Germline V lookup: CDR1 LNHNV, CDR2 YYDKDF (reference sequence). This chain's CDR3 is CATSTVASGTDTQYF. The DNA for the CDR3 is TGTGCCACCAGCACGGTGGCTAGCGGAACAGATACGCAGTATTTT.

The DNA of the CDR3 is TGTGCCAGCAGCGGGGGGAGGACAGGGTATGGAAACACCATATATTTT. This codes for CASSGGRTGYGNTIYF. This chain links TRBV9 with TRBJ1-3; 8 bases map to TRBD1. The CDR3 covers 16 residues. V was clipped by 3 bases and J by 3 bases; unmatched bases: 8. Germline CDR1 and CDR2: SGDLS and YYNGEE.

This clonotype appeared many times. CDR3 in amino acids: CASSQTSGRALYNEQFF. CDR3 DNA: TGTGCCAGCAGCCAGACTAGCGGGAGGGCCCTGTACAATGAGCAGTTCTTC. V and J are TRBV7-9 and TRBJ2-1; TRBD2 matches at 14 bases. With 5 bases clipped from V and 4 bases from J, the junction kept 7 bases outside the gene matches. The CDR3 loop spans 17 amino acids. The germline gives CDR1 SEHNR, CDR2 FQNEAQ (reference sequence). Looking up the rest from reference TRBV7-9 and TRBJ2-1 gives the full variable domain: DTGVSQNPRHKITKRGQNVTFRCDPISEHNRLYWYRQTLGQGPEFLTYFQNEAQLEKSRLLSDRFSAERPKGSFSTLEIQRTEQGDSAMYLCASSQTSGRALYNEQFFGPGTRLTVL.

This clonotype was observed many times. CDR3 sequence: CASSPGEVTEAFF. CDR3 in DNA: TGTGCCAGCAGCCCAGGGGAGGTCACTGAAGCTTTCTTT. The chain uses TRBV25-1 and TRBJ1-1, with a possible D match to TRBD1 (6 bases). Germline values: CDR1 MGHDK, CDR2 SYGVNS. Trimming took 6 bases from V and 4 from J, leaving 12 bases between them. The CDR3 spans 13 residues. Variable domain in full (rest from reference TRBV25-1 and TRBJ1-1): EADIYQTPRYLVIGTGKKITLECSQTMGHDKMYWYQQDPGMELHLIHYSYGVNSTEKGDLSSESTVSRIRTEHFPLTLESARPSHTSQYLCASSPGEVTEAFFGQGTRLTVV.

This clonotype has a count of ten or more. This chain links TRBV11-2 with TRBJ1-6, with D maybe TRBD1 (5 bases). Germline CDR1 reads SGHAT; CDR2 reads FQNNGV. Between the trimmed V and J ends, which lost 5 bases and 7 bases, there was a span of 12 bases. CDR3 length equals 14 residues. Here the CDR3 reads CASSVVGRNSPLHF. The CDR3 DNA reads TGTGCCAGCAGCGTGGTGGGGCGGAATTCACCCCTCCACTTT.

In its sample, this clonotype was seen a few times. The chain uses TRBV30 and TRBJ1-3; D remains ambiguous. The germline CDR1 and CDR2 sequences are GTSNPN and SVGIG (reference sequence). The CDR3 loop spans 15 amino acids. Trimming removed 0 bases at V and 0 bases at J, with 9 bases between. The CDR3 DNA is TGTGCCTGGAGTGTAAGCCAGATCTCTGGAAACACCATATATTTT. This codes for CAWSVSQISGNTIYF.

This chain joins TRBV10-3 and TRBJ1-2; perhaps TRBD1 as D (5 bases). The germline V gene has CDR1 ENHRY and CDR2 SYGVKD. V was pared by 10 bases and J by 0 bases, with 15 bases between. This CDR3 spans 14 amino acids. CDR3 sequence: CATTTVVANYGYTF. The CDR3 coding sequence is TGTGCCACTACGACAGTCGTAGCTAACTATGGCTACACCTTC.

In its sample, this clonotype was seen a few times. The chain is built from TRBV7-2 and TRBJ1-5, with D maybe TRBD1 (5 bases). Trimming cost V 10 bases and J 9 bases, with 22 bases left between them. The CDR3 consists of 14 residues. Germline V gene data show CDR1 as SGHTA and CDR2 as FQGNSA. CDR3 amino acids: CATKLSGSGAPQHF. The CDR3 nucleotides read TGTGCCACCAAGCTTAGTGGGAGCGGGGCGCCCCAGCATTTT.

The genes are TRBV12-3 or TRBV12-4 and TRBJ2-2; 10 bases fit TRBD1. This CDR3 is built from 15 residues. V gave up 3 bases and J gave up 4 bases; unmatched junction bases: 2. The CDR3 DNA reads TGTGCCAGCAGTTTCAGGGACAGGGGCACCGGGGAGCTGTTTTTT. Residues: CASSFRDRGTGELFF.

V and J are TRBV6-1 and TRBJ1-1; D ambiguous. The ends were cut back, 7 bases at V and 4 bases at J, with 10 bases in the middle. Germline V gene lookup returns CDR1 MNHNS and CDR2 SASEGT. The CDR3 covers 12 residues. CDR3 in DNA: TGTGCCAGCAAACCTATCAGCACTGAAGCTTTCTTT. Its translation: CASKPISTEAFF.

The rearrangement uses TRBV24-1 and TRBJ2-1; TRBD1 matches at 10 bases. Per the germline V gene, CDR1 is KGHDR and CDR2 is SFDVKD. V was clipped by 5 bases and J by 7 bases; unmatched bases: 7. This CDR3 is 15 amino acids long. The chain's CDR3 is CATSAPGTGANEQFF. CDR3 coding DNA: TGTGCCACCAGTGCCCCAGGGACAGGGGCGAATGAGCAGTTCTTC.